The next 10 T cell receptor beta chains were all read from a single sample in a study of shared clonotypes between healthy human individuals (dated by TCRdb to the early 2020s). Library preparation used the immunoSEQ multiplex PCR assay. In TCRdb, the immuneACCESS table is reduced to in-frame sequences with V and J assigned. These tables do not hold every clone; where another copy was compared, an unresolved V gene accounts for under half, and the others remain unexplained. The table for this sample lists a few million clones; just over 90% of them were counted only once. Clones ranked in the top ten supply approximately 1.6% of the sample. CD8 naive samples consisted of CD45RO-negative cells that were positively selected for CCR7, yielding a CD45RA+CCR7+ population without TemRA cells. Sequencing was performed on naive CD8+ T cells from PBMCs. Sample cell subset or site, as interpreted from the label and publication: CD45RA+CCR7+. These receptors were taken from a man younger than 35 in good health. Some clones in this sample may be carry-over from other donors' samples.

The chain has TRBV5-6 and TRBJ2-2, with a possible D match to TRBD2 (6 bases). The V end was cut by 2 bases, the J end by 0 bases, with 8 bases between. The CDR3 has 15 amino acids. The germline gives CDR1 SGHDT, CDR2 YYEEEE. CDR3 protein: CASSFRDSNTGELFF. CDR3 DNA sequence: TGTGCCAGCAGCTTTCGGGACTCGAACACCGGGGAGCTGTTTTTT. The whole variable domain, remainder taken from reference TRBV5-6 and TRBJ2-2, is DAGVTQSPTHLIKTRGQQVTLRCSPKSGHDTVSWYQQALGQGPQFIFQYYEEEERQRGNFPDRFSGHQFPNYSSELNVNALLLGDSALYLCASSFRDSNTGELFFGEGSRLTVL.

The V gene is TRBV28, the J gene TRBJ2-7, with TRBD1 matching 7 bases. This CDR3 is 14 amino acids long. Per the germline V gene, CDR1 is MDHEN and CDR2 is SYDVKM. V lost 7 bases, J lost 0 bases, and 6 bases stayed unmatched. CDR3 bases: TGTGCCAGCATTGACAGGGACGGCTCCTACGAGCAGTACTTC. Its protein product is CASIDRDGSYEQYF.

This chain joins TRBV29-1 and TRBJ2-1, with D maybe TRBD2 (6 bases). Germline lookup yields CDR1 SQVTM and CDR2 ANQGSEA. The CDR3 totals 11 residues. The V gene lost 7 bases and the J gene lost 7 bases, with 11 bases spanning the gap. CDR3 sequence: CSAASGNEQFF. In DNA form, the CDR3 reads TGCAGCGCTGCCAGCGGGAATGAGCAGTTCTTC.

A single count supports this clone. The chain links TRBV7-9 to TRBJ2-5, with 7 bases aligning to TRBD1. The CDR3 contains 15 residues. V lost 5 bases to trimming and J lost 4 bases; unmatched junction nucleotides: 10. CDR1 and CDR2 from the germline V gene are SEHNR and FQNEAQ (reference sequence). In DNA, the CDR3 is TGTGCCAGCAGCCCCCGGGACAGCCGCGGAGAGACCCAGTACTTC. This sequence encodes CASSPRDSRGETQYF.

The count of this clone is one. J is TRBJ2-5 and V is TRBV4-2; maybe TRBD2 (5 bases). The DNA end lines up better with TRBJ2-7; the J call may be wrong. Germline V lookup: CDR1 LGHNA, CDR2 YNFKEQ. The CDR3 is 14 amino acids. The CDR3 region is CASSQLGEPYEQYF. The CDR3 coding sequence is TGTGCCAGCAGCCAACTCGGGGAACCCTACGAGCAGTACTTC.

V is TRBV27 and J is TRBJ2-7, with TRBD2 matching 11 bases. Germline-derived CDR1 and CDR2 are MNHEY and SMNVEV (reference sequence). The CDR3 contains 16 residues. V gave up 5 bases and J gave up 3 bases; unmatched junction bases: 9. Here the CDR3 DNA reads TGTGCCAGCAGTCTTCTAGCGGGAGGAACTAACTACGAGCAGTACTTC. Its translation: CASSLLAGGTNYEQYF.

A few counts support this clone. This rearrangement joins TRBV29-1 to TRBJ1-1; TRBD1 agrees at 9 bases. The CDR3 sequence is 14 residues long. The germline V gene encodes CDR1 SQVTM and CDR2 ANQGSEA. The junction had 6 bases not matched to a gene; V was cut back by 4 bases and J by 3 bases. Here the CDR3 DNA reads TGCAGCGTTGTAACAGGGGGCGGGTACACTGAAGCTTTCTTT. Translation gives CSVVTGGGYTEAFF.

The chain uses TRBV29-1 and TRBJ2-7; perhaps TRBD1 as D (5 bases). The ends were cut back, 6 bases at V and 5 bases at J, with 17 bases in the middle. Looked up from germline, CDR1 is SQVTM and CDR2 is ANQGSEA. The CDR3 extends over 13 amino acids. The CDR3 loop reads CSVWQGAGDEQYF. Written as DNA, the CDR3 is TGCAGCGTCTGGCAAGGGGCAGGTGACGAGCAGTACTTC.

This clone was seen just once. V gene TRBV13 combines with J gene TRBJ2-7; 11 bases match TRBD1. The germline V gene has CDR1 PRHDT and CDR2 FYEKMQ (reference sequence). CDR3 length: 14 residues. V shed 3 bases and J 6 bases; nucleotides not matched to a gene: 4. CDR3 sequence (DNA): TGTGCCAGCAGCTTGGACAGGGGGCTGGTCGAGCAGTACTTC. Its protein is CASSLDRGLVEQYF. The full variable domain, its missing parts supplied by reference TRBV13 and TRBJ2-7, is AAGVIQSPRHLIKEKRETATLKCYPIPRHDTVYWYQQGPGQDPQFLISFYEKMQSDKGSIPDRFSAQQFSDYHSELNMSSLELGDSALYFCASSLDRGLVEQYFGPGTRLTVT.

J is TRBJ2-2 and V is TRBV10-1; D not resolved. The CDR3 length is 14 residues. The germline CDR1 and CDR2 sequences are WNHNN and SYGVQD (reference sequence). V shed 9 bases and J shed 3 bases, with 14 bases lying between them. The chain's CDR3 is CARPLNRDTGELFF. CDR3 nucleotides: TGCGCCAGGCCCCTAAACCGGGACACCGGGGAGCTGTTTTTT.